A single sample gave rise to the 21 T cell receptor beta chains below, sequenced in a study of T cell clonality in common variable immunodeficiency. The study, taken as a whole, reports: Reportedly, TCR beta sequences from common variable immunodeficiency showed fewer deletions and N-nucleotide insertions.

For these receptors, no antigen is known. Method: immunoSEQ multiplex PCR; TCRdb's copy keeps in-frame clones and lacks some. There are about 34,000 clones in the sample, none observed a single time. Material for sequencing was peripheral blood mononuclear cells. The receptors shown here come from a human donor with common variable immunodeficiency.

This clone was counted many times. The CDR3 end falls 3 residues outside the read, so it is completed with the germline J gene. The chain is built from TRBV6-1 and TRBJ2-7; 7 bases align to TRBD2. V trimming: 2 bases; J trimming: 2 bases; junction bases outside the gene matches: 6. Germline V gives CDR1 MNHNS, CDR2 SASEGT. This CDR3 spans 15 amino acids. CDR3 sequence: CASSEYMGGAYEQYF. The DNA read from the CDR3 is TGTGCCAGCAGTGAATATATGGGAGGGGCCTACGAG.

This clone was detected ten times or more. The CDR3 is cut off 3 residues early in the read; its end comes from the germline J gene. The chain couples TRBV20-1 to TRBJ1-4; a weak D match, TRBD1 (6 bases). Trimming shortened V by 8 bases and J by 3 bases, and 7 bases separated the two germline ends. In germline, CDR1 is DFQATT, CDR2 SNEGSKA (reference sequence). This CDR3 is built from 11 residues. The sequenced part of the CDR3 DNA is TGCAGTTGGACAGCTAATGAAAAA. Its translation: CSWTANEK. The CDR3 as a whole reads CSWTANEKLFF.

A word on this clone: The CDR3 end falls 3 residues outside the read, so it is completed with the germline J gene. The rearrangement uses TRBV2 and TRBJ1-4; D gene ambiguous. Trimming removed 2 bases at V and 0 bases at J, with 16 bases between. There are 18 residues in the CDR3. Looked up from germline, CDR1 is SNHLY and CDR2 is FYNNEI. The CDR3: CASSERGFAYTTNEKLFF. Partial CDR3 DNA: TGTGCCAGCAGTGAACGAGGGTTCGCCTACACAACTAATGAAAAA.

This clone showed up just a few times. Coverage ceases 3 residues before the CDR3 finishes, and the germline J gene fills in the end. V is TRBV5-5 and J is TRBJ2-7; 8 bases are shared with TRBD2. The CDR3 spans 14 residues. Per germline, CDR1 SGHKS and CDR2 YYEKEE (reference sequence). With 0 bases clipped from V and 4 bases from J, the junction kept 3 bases outside the gene matches. This chain's CDR3 is CASSLELAEYEQYF. Partial CDR3 DNA: TGTGCCAGCAGCTTGGAACTAGCGGAGTACGAG.

This clone was seen ten or more times. The junction and the germline gene differ at one end; a read error may be behind it. The DNA ends 3 residues before the CDR3 does, and the rest of the CDR3 is filled in from the germline J gene. The rearrangement links TRBV20-1 to TRBJ2-7, with 7 bases aligning to TRBD1. Looked up from germline, CDR1 is DFQATT and CDR2 is SNEGSKA (reference sequence). The CDR3 has 13 residues. The CDR3 sequence is CSVRDRVGYEQYF. The CDR3 bases that were read are TGCAGTGTTAGAGACAGGGTTGGCTACGAG.

This clone was detected a few times. The CDR3 end lies 3 residues beyond the end of the read and is filled in from the germline J gene. V gene TRBV7-9 combines with J gene TRBJ2-1; 13 positions agree with TRBD2. Germline V gene sequence: CDR1 SEHNR, CDR2 FQNEAQ (reference sequence). The CDR3 runs 15 residues. Losses at the gene ends were 5 bases for V and 5 bases for J; bases not matched to a gene: 3. The sequenced part of the CDR3 DNA is TGTGCCAGCAGCCGTGGACTAGCGGGAGACAATGAG. This sequence encodes CASSRGLAGDNE. The whole CDR3 protein is CASSRGLAGDNEQFF. Full variable domain (missing parts from reference TRBV7-9 and TRBJ2-1): DTGVSQNPRHKITKRGQNVTFRCDPISEHNRLYWYRQTLGQGPEFLTYFQNEAQLEKSRLLSDRFSAERPKGSFSTLEIQRTEQGDSAMYLCASSRGLAGDNEQFFGPGTRLTVL.

This clone has only a few counts. From the germline J gene comes the end of the CDR3, since the read stops 3 residues before it. The rearrangement links TRBV7-3 to TRBJ2-7; D may be TRBD2 (6 bases). Trimming stripped 5 bases from V and 5 bases from J, with 25 bases between. The CDR3 is 17 residues long. Germline CDR1 and CDR2: SGHTA and FQGTGA. The CDR3 loop reads CASSPRPNSGRNHEQYF. The DNA read from the CDR3 is TGTGCCAGCAGCCCGCGACCGAATAGCGGAAGAAACCACGAG.

Regarding this clone: The CDR3 is cut off 3 residues early in the read; its end comes from the germline J gene. The gene calls are TRBV2 and TRBJ1-6, with TRBD1 matching over 8 bases. This CDR3 region has 18 residues. CDR1 is SNHLY and CDR2 is FYNNEI in the germline V gene. J was trimmed by 12 bases and V by 4 bases; bases with no gene match: 20. CDR3 DNA (partial): TGTGCCAGCAGTGGGACAGGGAAAGTCTTCATTCAGGCTCGACCC. Residues: CASSGTGKVFIQARP. The full CDR3 is CASSGTGKVFIQARPLHF. Full variable domain (outside the CDR3, taken from reference TRBV2 and TRBJ1-6): EPEVTQTPSHQVTQMGQEVILRCVPISNHLYFYWYRQILGQKVEFLVSFYNNEISEKSEIFDDQFSVERPDGSNFTLKIRSTKLEDSAMYFCASSGTGKVFIQARPLHFGNGTRLTVT.

The CDR3: CASSGPPTQETQYF. The sequenced CDR3 bases are TGTGCCAGCAGCGGCCCCCCCACCCAAGAGACC. This chain joins TRBV7-2 and TRBJ2-5, with unresolved D. Read coverage stops 3 residues before the CDR3 terminus; the germline J gene supplies the remainder. CDR3 length: 14 residues. Trimming removed 5 bases at V and 1 base at J, with 11 bases between. CDR1 is SGHTA, CDR2 FQGNSA, per germline.

This clone has a count of ten or more. The read finishes 3 residues shy of the CDR3 end, and the germline J gene is used to complete it. The gene calls are TRBV20-1 and TRBJ2-4; possible D gene TRBD2, 5 bases. This CDR3 has 13 amino acids. The V gene's germline CDR1 is DFQATT and CDR2 SNEGSKA (reference sequence). The V and J ends lost 3 bases and 3 bases respectively, with 9 bases between them. CDR3 sequence reads: CSASPAVKNIQYF. The covered CDR3 bases are TGCAGTGCTAGTCCAGCGGTCAAAAACATT.

This clone appeared many times. The sequence runs out 3 residues before the end of the CDR3; the remainder is reconstructed from the germline J gene. The chain links TRBV15 to TRBJ2-1, with TRBD2 matching 7 bases. Germline V lookup: CDR1 LNHNV, CDR2 YYDKDF (reference sequence). The CDR3 extends over 12 amino acids. The trim removed 7 bases at V and 9 bases at J, leaving 6 bases unmatched. CDR3 amino acids: CATTSGEGEQFF. CDR3 DNA (partial): TGTGCCACCACCAGCGGGGAGGGTGAG.

In its sample, this clone was seen many times. The CDR3 is cut off 3 residues early in the read; its end comes from the germline J gene. The chain recombines TRBV7-3 with TRBJ1-1; 7 bases are shared with TRBD1. The V segment lost 5 bases and the J segment 0 bases; nucleotides outside the gene matches: 6. The CDR3 has 15 residues. Germline CDR1 reads SGHTA; CDR2 reads FQGTGA. The CDR3 loop reads CASSVRGALNTEAFF. CDR3 DNA (partial): TGTGCCAGCAGCGTCAGGGGGGCACTGAACACTGAA.

This clone was found a few times. The CDR3 end falls 3 residues outside the read, so it is completed with the germline J gene. J is TRBJ1-2 and V is TRBV5-1, with TRBD1 matching over 7 bases. The CDR3 contains 12 residues. The ends lost 4 bases at V and 6 bases at J; junction bases unmatched: 3. Germline V gene sequence: CDR1 SGHRS, CDR2 YFSETQ. The CDR3 loop reads CASSPTGNGYTF. The DNA read from the CDR3 is TGCGCCAGCAGCCCGACAGGGAATGGC.

CDR3 DNA (partial): TGTGCCAGCAGCTTAAAGGCAGGCCGGGAGACC. Amino acids: CASSLKAGRET. In full, the CDR3 reads CASSLKAGRETQYF. The rearrangement uses TRBV7-2 and TRBJ2-5; D is unresolved. The read comes to an end 3 residues before the CDR3 does, leaving the germline J gene to fill in the end. Trimming pared 2 bases from V and 5 bases from J, leaving 12 bases between. Germline CDR1 is SGHTA and CDR2 is FQGNSA. The CDR3 runs 14 residues. The whole variable domain, filled in from reference TRBV7-2 and TRBJ2-5, reads GAGVSQSPSNKVTEKGKDVELRCDPISGHTALYWYRQSLGQGLEFLIYFQGNSAPDKSGLPSDRFSAERTGGSVSTLTIQRTQQEDSAVYLCASSLKAGRETQYFGPGTRLLVL.

This clone occurred many times. Read data end 3 residues before the CDR3 end; the end is taken from the germline J gene. This rearrangement joins TRBV4-1 to TRBJ1-1; TRBD1 agrees at 8 bases. Germline CDR1 reads MGHRA; CDR2 reads YSYEKL. With V trimmed by 1 base and J by 7 bases, 17 bases remained unmatched. CDR3 length equals 18 residues. The CDR3 bases that were read are TGCGCCAGCAGCCAAGCACACACTACAGGGGGGAGGGCGGATGAA. Its translation: CASSQAHTTGGRADE. The entire CDR3 reads CASSQAHTTGGRADEAFF.

This clone occurred a few times. The CDR3 end is not reached by the read, which stops 3 residues before it; the germline J gene fills it in. J is TRBJ2-2 and V is TRBV2, with TRBD1 matching 7 bases. Unmatched junction bases numbered 8, after V lost 6 bases and J lost 4 bases. Germline CDR1 is SNHLY and CDR2 is FYNNEI. CDR3 length equals 15 residues. CDR3 DNA (partial): TGTGCCAGCAGGGACGACAGGGTTTTCACCGGGGAG. The encoded protein is CASRDDRVFTGE. The entire CDR3 is CASRDDRVFTGELFF.

For this clone: The CDR3 extends 3 residues past the end of the read, so its final part is completed from the germline J gene. The rearrangement uses TRBV7-9 and TRBJ2-1, with unresolved D. The CDR3 contains 13 residues. V was shortened by 5 bases and J by 8 bases, with 13 bases between the two germline ends. Per the germline V gene, CDR1 is SEHNR and CDR2 is FQNEAQ (reference sequence). Partial CDR3 DNA: TGTGCCAGCAGCCGCGACTTATCCGATGAG. This encodes CASSRDLSDE. The full CDR3 sequence reads CASSRDLSDEQFF.

With regard to this clone: The read ends 3 residues shy of where the CDR3 ends; the end is completed using the germline J gene. The chain joins TRBV19 to TRBJ1-1; D gene ambiguous. Germline CDR1 is LNHDA and CDR2 is SQIVND (reference sequence). Trimming pared 0 bases from V and 6 bases from J, leaving 8 bases between. The CDR3 sequence is 13 residues long. The covered CDR3 bases are TGTGCCAGTAGTATAGACGTGCTAGCTGAA. It translates to CASSIDVLAE. The whole CDR3 region reads CASSIDVLAEAFF.

With regard to this clone: Sequencing ends 3 residues short of the CDR3 end; the germline J gene provides the rest. The gene calls are TRBV5-1 and TRBJ1-3, with 9 bases aligning to TRBD1. CDR3 length: 16 amino acids. The trim removed 0 bases at V and 2 bases at J, leaving 3 bases unmatched. CDR1 and CDR2 from the germline V gene are SGHRS and YFSETQ. The sequenced CDR3 bases are TGCGCCAGCAGCTTGGAGGGGACAGGGACTGGAAACACC. It yields the protein CASSLEGTGTGNT. The full CDR3 protein reads CASSLEGTGTGNTIYF.

In regard to this clone: The sequenced fragment ends 3 residues before the CDR3 boundary, so the rest is inferred from the germline J gene. The rearrangement links TRBV5-4 to TRBJ2-7; 7 bases are a match to TRBD2. Germline V gene data show CDR1 as SGHNT and CDR2 as YYREEE (reference sequence). The CDR3 totals 14 residues. The junction had 8 bases not matched to a gene; V was cut back by 4 bases and J by 4 bases. This CDR3 reads CASSRLGGSYEQYF. CDR3 bases read: TGTGCCAGCAGCCGCCTGGGGGGGTCTTACGAG.

This clone was seen ten or more times. The sequence runs out 3 residues before the end of the CDR3; the remainder is reconstructed from the germline J gene. The chain employs TRBV10-3 and TRBJ1-2, with 7 bases fitting TRBD1. The CDR3 totals 13 residues. CDR1 ENHRY and CDR2 SYGVKD come from the germline V gene. CDR3 loop: CAITEGGAGGYTF. Partial CDR3 DNA: TGTGCCATCACAGAAGGGGGCGCAGGCGGC.